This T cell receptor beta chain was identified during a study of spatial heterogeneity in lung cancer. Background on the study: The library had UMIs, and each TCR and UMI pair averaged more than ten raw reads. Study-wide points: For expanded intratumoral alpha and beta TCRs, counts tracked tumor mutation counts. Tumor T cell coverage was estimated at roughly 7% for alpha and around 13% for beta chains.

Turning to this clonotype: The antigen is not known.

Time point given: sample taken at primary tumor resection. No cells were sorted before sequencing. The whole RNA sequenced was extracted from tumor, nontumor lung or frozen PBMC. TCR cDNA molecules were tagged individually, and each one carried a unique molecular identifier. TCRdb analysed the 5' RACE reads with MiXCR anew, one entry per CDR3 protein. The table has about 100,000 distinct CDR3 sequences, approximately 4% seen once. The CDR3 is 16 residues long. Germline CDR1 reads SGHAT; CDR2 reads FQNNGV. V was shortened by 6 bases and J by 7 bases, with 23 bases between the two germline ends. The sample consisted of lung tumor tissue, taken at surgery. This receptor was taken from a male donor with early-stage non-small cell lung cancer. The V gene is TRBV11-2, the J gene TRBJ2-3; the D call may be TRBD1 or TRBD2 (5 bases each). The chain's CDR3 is CASSPGPLRVTNTQYF. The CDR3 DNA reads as TGTGCCAGCAGTCCGGGGCCATTAAGAGTGACTAATACGCAGTATTTT.